These 4 T cell receptor beta chains share one sample of origin, sequenced in a study of identical twins. TCRdb recomputed calls from the 5' RACE reads with MiXCR, one row per CDR3 protein. The repertoire holds approximately 630,000 distinct CDR3 sequences, with under 8.5% as singletons. A further study also used this sample, focusing on yellow fever vaccine responses in identical twins.

Sequenced sample: PBMCs. The receptors stem from a woman aged 18 to 35 in good health.

This clonotype occurred a few times. CDR3 DNA sequence: TGCAGTGCTAGAGATGGAAGCGGGGGGGCCCTGAATGAGCAGTTCTTC. Translating it yields CSARDGSGGALNEQFF. The chain carries TRBV20-1 and TRBJ2-1; 10 bases map to TRBD2. The CDR3 spans 16 residues. The ends lost 0 bases at V and 7 bases at J; junction bases unmatched: 9. The germline V gene encodes CDR1 DFQATT and CDR2 SNEGSKA (reference sequence).

This clonotype was detected once. V usage is TRBV2 and J usage is TRBJ2-1, with D perhaps matching TRBD2 (6 bases). The CDR3 has 17 amino acids. V lost 8 bases and J 0 bases, leaving 20 bases between the germline ends. Germline lookup yields CDR1 SNHLY and CDR2 FYNNEI. The CDR3 DNA reads TGTGCCAGCTGCCTGGGGTCTAGCGTAAGCTCCTACAATGAGCAGTTCTTC. Translated, it gives CASCLGSSVSSYNEQFF.

This clonotype has only a few counts. The chain carries TRBV7-8 and TRBJ1-1, with D possibly TRBD1 on 5 matching bases. Germline lookup yields CDR1 SGHVS and CDR2 FQNEAQ. Trimming removed 5 bases at V and 2 bases at J, with 15 bases between. This CDR3 has 15 residues. This CDR3 reads CASSPRRAANTEAFF. DNA for the CDR3: TGTGCCAGCAGCCCACGCAGGGCCGCAAACACTGAAGCTTTCTTT.

This clonotype was counted a few times. The rearrangement joins TRBV11-1 to TRBJ2-4; D might be TRBD1 (6 bases). This CDR3 comprises 16 residues. Germline V CDR1 and CDR2: SGHAT, FQDESV (reference sequence). Trimming removed 1 base from V and 1 base from J, with 11 bases in between. The CDR3 protein is CASSLDGGPAKNIQYF. CDR3 sequence (DNA): TGTGCCAGCAGCTTAGATGGGGGCCCGGCCAAAAACATTCAGTACTTC.